Each of the 21 T cell receptor beta chains below was sequenced from the same sample in a study of T cell repertoires in cytomegalovirus infection. TCRdb processed the reads anew with MiXCR; each CDR3 protein has one entry. The sample has 740,000 or so distinct CDR3 sequences; under 40% are singletons. The specimen was PBMCs. These TCRs come from a human donor in good health (CMV status not recorded). Some clones in this sample may be carry-over from other donors' samples.

This rearrangement joins TRBV24-1 to TRBJ1-4; D is undetermined. CDR3 size: 13 residues. Germline V gene lookup returns CDR1 KGHDR and CDR2 SFDVKD. The ends were cut back, 0 bases at V and 13 bases at J, with 11 bases in the middle. CDR3 sequence (DNA): TGTGCCACCAGTGATTTGCCAACCGGGCCACTGTTTTTT. It translates to CATSDLPTGPLFF.

This clonotype showed up just a few times. The chain carries TRBV5-1 and TRBJ1-1; no firm D call. CDR1 is SGHRS and CDR2 is YFSETQ in the germline V gene. The CDR3 spans 15 residues. The germline V and J ends were trimmed by 4 bases and 1 base, with 14 bases remaining between them. As DNA, the CDR3 is TGCGCCAGCAGCCAGGACTCTTCTCAGAACACTGAAGCTTTCTTT. Protein sequence: CASSQDSSQNTEAFF.

The rearrangement links TRBV28 to TRBJ2-4; no clear D gene. Germline lookup yields CDR1 MDHEN and CDR2 SYDVKM. Trimming cost V 7 bases and J 0 bases, with 13 bases left between them. The CDR3 runs to 15 residues. The chain's CDR3 is CASTDRPLAKNIQYF. CDR3 DNA: TGTGCCAGCACGGACCGGCCTCTAGCCAAAAACATTCAGTACTTC.

The chain combines TRBV6-1 with TRBJ2-5; weak D call: TRBD2 (7 bases). This CDR3 contains 14 residues. The germline V gene has CDR1 MNHNS and CDR2 SASEGT. V lost 1 base and J 9 bases, leaving 15 bases between the germline ends. The CDR3 nucleotides read TGTGCCAGCAGTGAAGGAGTCGGGGGGCTGGCCCAGTACTTC. It encodes CASSEGVGGLAQYF.

The chain carries TRBV6-1 and TRBJ1-2; D ambiguous. Germline CDR1 reads MNHNS; CDR2 reads SASEGT. The CDR3 extends over 12 amino acids. Between the trimmed V and J ends, which lost 9 bases and 6 bases, there was a span of 14 bases. The CDR3 region is CASLSGSNGYTF. CDR3 coding DNA: TGTGCCAGTTTATCCGGCAGTAATGGCTACACCTTC.

The V and J genes are TRBV5-4 and TRBJ2-3, with 7 nucleotides matching TRBD2. The CDR3 has 17 residues. Trimming at V came to 1 base and at J to 5 bases, leaving 13 bases not matched to a gene. The germline CDR1 and CDR2 sequences are SGHNT and YYREEE (reference sequence). Here the CDR3 reads CASSLFGGGPHRDTQYF. The CDR3 coding sequence is TGTGCCAGCAGCTTGTTCGGGGGAGGGCCCCACCGAGATACGCAGTATTTT. Full variable domain (remainder filled in from reference TRBV5-4 and TRBJ2-3): ETGVTQSPTHLIKTRGQQVTLRCSSQSGHNTVSWYQQALGQGPQFIFQYYREEENGRGNFPPRFSGLQFPNYSSELNVNALELDDSALYLCASSLFGGGPHRDTQYFGPGTRLTVL.

The rearrangement uses TRBV28 and TRBJ2-5; a possible D gene is TRBD2 (5 bases). Looked up from germline, CDR1 is MDHEN and CDR2 is SYDVKM. The CDR3 extends over 16 amino acids. Trimming removed 3 bases at V and 1 base at J, with 15 bases between. The CDR3 protein is CASSFGVLSLQETQYF. The CDR3 nucleotides read TGTGCCAGCAGTTTCGGGGTTTTGTCCCTCCAAGAGACCCAGTACTTC. Full variable domain (remainder filled in from reference TRBV28 and TRBJ2-5): DVKVTQSSRYLVKRTGEKVFLECVQDMDHENMFWYRQDPGLGLRLIYFSYDVKMKEKGDIPEGYSVSREKKERFSLILESASTNQTSMYLCASSFGVLSLQETQYFGPGTRLLVL.

This clonotype has just one count. The chain is built from TRBV7-3 and TRBJ2-2; the D gene is possibly TRBD1 (6 bases). V was shortened by 5 bases and J by 11 bases, with 12 bases between the two germline ends. Germline V gene lookup returns CDR1 SGHTA and CDR2 FQGTGA. This CDR3 is 12 amino acids long. The CDR3 DNA reads as TGTGCCAGCAGCCACCAAGGGGGTGAGCTGTTTTTT. Translation gives CASSHQGGELFF.

Details on this clonotype: Just one base apart from a much larger clone, this may be a read error. The chain links TRBV5-3 to TRBJ1-1; weak D call: TRBD1 (5 bases). TRBV5-3 has ORF status, its function being uncertain. The CDR3 covers 14 residues. The CDR3: CASSSAQDNTEAFF. The CDR3 bases are TGTGCCAGCAGCTCCGCACAGGATAACACTGAAGCTTTCTTT.

The rearrangement links TRBV7-2 to TRBJ2-7; 7 positions agree with TRBD1. CDR3 length equals 16 residues. V shed 4 bases and J 0 bases; nucleotides not matched to a gene: 9. CDR1 SGHTA and CDR2 FQGNSA come from the germline V gene. The CDR3 nucleotides read TGTGCCAGCAGCTCAGCTGACAGGGTTTACTCCTACGAGCAGTACTTC. Its translation: CASSSADRVYSYEQYF.

This clonotype was detected only once. The CDR3, as DNA: TGTGCCAGCAGCGTAACGGCGGGGGGGCTCGATGAGCAGTTCTTC. Its protein is CASSVTAGGLDEQFF. This rearrangement joins TRBV9 to TRBJ2-1; 9 positions agree with TRBD2. The CDR3 runs to 15 residues. The V segment lost 1 base and the J segment 8 bases; nucleotides outside the gene matches: 7. The germline CDR1 and CDR2 sequences are SGDLS and YYNGEE.

This clonotype was seen a few times. This chain connects TRBV7-8 to TRBJ2-7; 8 nucleotides align to TRBD1. The V segment lost 3 bases and the J segment 5 bases; nucleotides outside the gene matches: 12. Germline V gene lookup returns CDR1 SGHVS and CDR2 FQNEAQ. There are 16 residues in the CDR3. CDR3 DNA sequence: TGTGCCAGCAGCTTCCCGACGACAGGGGTGTTCCACGAGCAGTACTTC. Encoded protein: CASSFPTTGVFHEQYF.

In its sample, this clonotype was seen a few times. One end of the junction varies from germline; a read error may be responsible. The V gene is TRBV27, the J gene TRBJ2-5; D ambiguous. CDR1 is MNHEY, CDR2 SMNVEV, per germline (reference sequence). The CDR3 extends over 15 amino acids. DNA of the CDR3: TGTGCCAGCAGTTTCGGCTCGTCCTACCGAGAGGCCCAGTACTTC. Its protein product is CASSFGSSYREAQYF.

Comments on this clonotype: Without the conserved terminal phenylalanine or tryptophan, this CDR3 likely stems from a read error. V and J are TRBV6-1 and TRBJ2-7; TRBD1 aligns across 7 bases. V trimming: 4 bases; J trimming: 3 bases; junction bases outside the gene matches: 3. CDR1 and CDR2 (germline): MNHNS, SASEGT. This CDR3 has 13 amino acids. CDR3 amino acids: CASSVTGDYEQYL. For the CDR3, the DNA is TGTGCCAGCAGTGTAACAGGGGACTACGAGCAGTACTTA.

The chain uses TRBV19 and TRBJ1-1; D gene unclear. The CDR3 has 11 amino acids. Trimming stripped 11 bases from V and 1 base from J, with 8 bases between. The germline gives CDR1 LNHDA, CDR2 SQIVND (reference sequence). CDR3 in amino acids: CAASGNTEAFF. In nucleotides, the CDR3 is TGTGCCGCCTCCGGGAACACTGAAGCTTTCTTT.

The chain recombines TRBV2 with TRBJ2-7; possible D gene TRBD1, 6 bases. Trimming cost V 5 bases and J 2 bases, with 16 bases left between them. Per the germline V gene, CDR1 is SNHLY and CDR2 is FYNNEI. This CDR3 is built from 15 residues. CDR3 residues: CASSHIRQATYEQYF. CDR3 sequence (DNA): TGTGCCAGCAGTCACATAAGACAGGCTACCTACGAGCAGTACTTC.

This clonotype is a singleton in its sample. The rearrangement uses TRBV27 and TRBJ2-7; D possibly corresponds to TRBD1 (6 bases). Germline V gene data show CDR1 as MNHEY and CDR2 as SMNVEV (reference sequence). The V gene lost 6 bases and the J gene lost 13 bases, with 25 bases spanning the gap. This CDR3 is 14 amino acids long. This CDR3 is CASRRARGSYAHYF. As DNA, the CDR3 is TGTGCCAGCAGGCGGGCCAGGGGTTCCTACGCGCATTACTTC.

As to this clonotype: This could be a read error, since a much larger clone is one nucleotide away. The CDR3 region has the DNA TGTGCCACCAGTGAAACTTGGACAGAACAGCCCAAGCATTTT. Translating it yields CATSETWTEQPKHF. V is TRBV24-1 and J is TRBJ1-5; possibly TRBD1 for D (6 bases). CDR1 KGHDR and CDR2 SFDVKD come from the germline V gene. The CDR3 consists of 14 residues.

The V and J genes are TRBV10-3 and TRBJ2-2, with D unclear. The germline gives CDR1 ENHRY, CDR2 SYGVKD. This CDR3 contains 13 residues. V lost 7 bases and J lost 5, with 11 bases in between. CDR3 residues: CAIKGSRTGELFF. The DNA of the CDR3 is TGTGCCATCAAAGGGTCGCGGACCGGGGAGCTGTTTTTT.

This clonotype was counted many times. CDR3: CASSYSEGNTEAFF. DNA for the CDR3: TGTGCCAGCAGTTACTCTGAGGGAAACACTGAAGCTTTCTTT. J is TRBJ1-1 and V is TRBV6-6; D call uncertain. Trimming removed 0 bases at V and 2 bases at J, with 7 bases between. This CDR3 is 14 amino acids long. The V gene's germline CDR1 is MNHNY and CDR2 SVGAGI (reference sequence).

This clonotype was counted between two and nine times. This sequence joins TRBV7-8 and TRBJ2-7; 13 bases are shared with TRBD2. V dropped 5 bases and J dropped 2; count of bases not matched to a gene: 9. CDR3 length equals 17 residues. Germline CDR1 SGHVS, CDR2 FQNEAQ. CDR3 in DNA: TGTGCCAGCAGCGCCCCACTAGCGGGAGGGCAAACCTACGAGCAGTACTTC. This codes for CASSAPLAGGQTYEQYF.